This T cell receptor (beta chain) was profiled in a study of identical twins. V dropped 3 bases and J dropped 0 bases, with 12 bases sitting between them. The CDR3 has 14 residues. Germline-derived CDR1 and CDR2 are DFQATT and SNEGSKA (reference sequence). This clonotype was seen only a few times. Template switching, a step in the protocol, added a universal primer site, and cDNA carried unique molecular identifiers. One entry per CDR3 protein, called by TCRdb with MiXCR from the 5' RACE reads. Here the sample spans about 520,000 distinct CDR3 sequences, 20% to 25% being singletons. These data were also reused for a study on T cells expressing NK-cell markers.

The chain joins TRBV20-1 to TRBJ2-7; perhaps TRBD1 as D (6 bases). The sample comprised CD4+ T cells sorted from blood. The receptor was isolated from a woman aged 18-35 years in good health. The chain's CDR3 is CSASGQGFSYEQYF. The CDR3, as DNA: TGCAGTGCTAGTGGGCAGGGGTTCTCCTACGAGCAGTACTTC.